These 17 T cell receptor beta chains came from one sample sequenced in a study of T cell responses to AZD1222 COVID-19 vaccine. Produced via immunoSEQ multiplex PCR; TCRdb's table is partial and in-frame only. In the table there are under 200,000 clones, roughly nine tenths of which are singletons. This specimen was peripheral blood, taken on day 0 of AZD1222 vaccination. The receptor source for this set is an adult in good health.

This clone was counted a few times. The chain is built from TRBV28 and TRBJ1-3, with 9 nucleotides matching TRBD1. Germline V gene data show CDR1 as MDHEN and CDR2 as SYDVKM. After removal of 3 bases from V and 4 bases from J, the junction contained 4 bases not matched to a gene. The CDR3 consists of 15 residues. The CDR3 region has the DNA TGTGCCAGCAGTTTGGGGACAGGGACGGGAAACACCATATATTTT. Its translation: CASSLGTGTGNTIYF.

This chain uses TRBV2 with TRBJ1-3, with TRBD1 matching over 7 bases. The J segment lost 2 bases and the V segment lost 7 bases, leaving 5 bases of the junction unmatched. Germline V gives CDR1 SNHLY, CDR2 FYNNEI. CDR3 length: 14 amino acids. DNA for the CDR3: TGTGCCAGCACCGTCGACAGGGCTGGAAACACCATATATTTT. Its translation: CASTVDRAGNTIYF.

This chain connects TRBV7-9 to TRBJ1-4; TRBD1 agrees at 7 bases. CDR1 SEHNR and CDR2 FQNEAQ come from the germline V gene (reference sequence). Germline trimming cut 6 bases from V and 7 bases from J; bases unmatched to any gene: 11. This CDR3 region has 15 residues. This CDR3 reads CASSQQGEVTEKLFF. The CDR3 DNA is TGTGCCAGCAGTCAGCAGGGGGAAGTTACTGAAAAACTGTTTTTT.

The chain combines TRBV6-2 or TRBV6-3 with TRBJ2-1, with 9 bases matching TRBD2. CDR3 size: 16 residues. The germline CDR1 and CDR2 sequences are MNHEY and SVGEGT. V lost 6 bases and J lost 8; bases outside the gene matches: 14. The CDR3 DNA reads TGTGCCAGCAGCGCCGTTCCAGCGGGGGGCCAGGATGAGCAGTTCTTC. Residues: CASSAVPAGGQDEQFF.

The chain carries TRBV9 and TRBJ1-5; D uncertain. Germline CDR1 reads SGDLS; CDR2 reads YYNGEE. Trimming took off 3 bases at V and 6 bases at J, with 10 bases between the two ends. The CDR3 is 13 residues long. In DNA form, the CDR3 reads TGTGCCAGCAGCGCCAGTAGCGGTCAGCCCCAGCATTTT. This translates into CASSASSGQPQHF. The full variable domain, rest sourced from reference TRBV9 and TRBJ1-5, is DSGVTQTPKHLITATGQRVTLRCSPRSGDLSVYWYQQSLDQGLQFLIQYYNGEERAKGNILERFSAQQFPDLHSELNLSSLELGDSALYFCASSASSGQPQHFGDGTRLSIL.

V and J are TRBV5-4 and TRBJ1-4; D is unresolved. The CDR3 loop spans 14 amino acids. V lost 0 bases, J lost 5 bases, and 8 bases lay in between. Germline V gene sequence: CDR1 SGHNT, CDR2 YYREEE (reference sequence). The CDR3 DNA reads as TGTGCCAGCAGCTTGGGTTCGCAGAATGAAAAACTGTTTTTT. Its protein is CASSLGSQNEKLFF.

The count of this clone is one. The chain recombines TRBV12-3 or TRBV12-4 with TRBJ1-3, with TRBD1 identical over 9 bases. Trimming cost V 6 bases and J 8 bases; bases outside gene matches: 5. CDR3 length: 13 amino acids. For the CDR3, the DNA is TGTGCCAGCAGGGGGACAGGGTTGGACACCATATATTTT. Residues: CASRGTGLDTIYF.

The chain couples TRBV9 to TRBJ2-3, with D perhaps TRBD1 or TRBD2 (5 bases each). Between the trimmed V and J ends, which lost 3 bases and 1 base, there was a span of 18 bases. CDR1 is SGDLS and CDR2 is YYNGEE in the germline V gene. The CDR3 runs 17 residues. This CDR3 is CASSASGTQIGTDTQYF. The CDR3 nucleotides are TGTGCCAGCAGCGCCTCCGGGACGCAGATCGGCACAGATACGCAGTATTTT.

The chain uses TRBV7-2 and TRBJ1-2; 8 bases align to TRBD1. This CDR3 comprises 13 residues. CDR1 SGHTA and CDR2 FQGNSA come from the germline V gene. The junction had 1 base not matched to a gene; V was cut back by 3 bases and J by 4 bases. CDR3 nucleotide sequence: TGTGCCAGCAGCTTCGGGACAGGCTATGGCTACACCTTC. Translated: CASSFGTGYGYTF.

The table lists this clone with a count of one. This sequence joins TRBV5-8 and TRBJ1-1; 7 nucleotides match TRBD1. Trimming removed 3 bases from V and 7 bases from J; junction bases left unmatched: 12. The CDR3 is 15 amino acids. Germline-derived CDR1 and CDR2 are SGHTS and YDEGEE. The CDR3, as DNA: TGTGCCAGCAGCTGGTTAAAACAGGGGACGTATGAAGCTTTCTTT. This translates into CASSWLKQGTYEAFF.

The chain links TRBV6-1 to TRBJ1-1, with D uncertain. The CDR3 has 15 amino acids. The ends were cut back, 0 bases at V and 0 bases at J, with 8 bases in the middle. Germline CDR1 and CDR2: MNHNS and SASEGT. This CDR3 reads CASSEAKAVNTEAFF. In DNA form, the CDR3 reads TGTGCCAGCAGTGAAGCGAAGGCTGTGAACACTGAAGCTTTCTTT.

The chain's CDR3 is CASSVSGGYSTYEQYF. CDR3 DNA: TGTGCCAGCAGCGTCTCAGGGGGTTATTCAACCTACGAGCAGTACTTC. The V call is TRBV27, the J call TRBJ2-7; 7 bases are shared with TRBD1. Trimming removed 6 bases from V and 2 bases from J; junction bases left unmatched: 13. Per the germline V gene, CDR1 is MNHEY and CDR2 is SMNVEV (reference sequence). The CDR3 has 16 residues.

The chain couples TRBV5-6 to TRBJ1-1, with 7 nucleotides matching TRBD1. V was clipped by 4 bases and J by 0 bases; unmatched bases: 6. CDR1 and CDR2 (germline): SGHDT, YYEEEE. This CDR3 has 15 residues. CDR3 region: CASSPRTGLNTEAFF. CDR3 sequence (DNA): TGTGCCAGCAGCCCAAGGACAGGACTGAACACTGAAGCTTTCTTT.

This clone appeared once. This chain links TRBV9 with TRBJ1-3, with 7 positions matching TRBD1. V lost 3 bases to trimming and J lost 0 bases; unmatched junction nucleotides: 3. This CDR3 contains 15 residues. Per the germline V gene, CDR1 is SGDLS and CDR2 is YYNGEE. CDR3 region: CASSARQGSGNTIYF. The CDR3 DNA is TGTGCCAGCAGCGCTCGACAGGGCTCTGGAAACACCATATATTTT.

J is TRBJ1-3 and V is TRBV2; D remains ambiguous. Germline V gene sequence: CDR1 SNHLY, CDR2 FYNNEI. This CDR3 is 13 amino acids long. The V gene lost 5 bases and the J gene lost 4 bases, with 9 bases spanning the gap. DNA for the CDR3: TGTGCCAGCAGTAGAGAAGTGGGAAACACCATATATTTT. Translated, it gives CASSREVGNTIYF.

J is TRBJ1-6 and V is TRBV15; D is perhaps TRBD1 (5 bases). There are 19 residues in the CDR3. V was cut by 3 bases and J by 7 bases, with 25 bases left in between. Germline V gene lookup returns CDR1 LNHNV and CDR2 YYDKDF (reference sequence). CDR3 in amino acids: CATSRITQGLTDMNSPLHF. Written as DNA, the CDR3 is TGTGCCACCAGCAGGATAACTCAAGGATTGACAGACATGAATTCACCCCTCCACTTT.

The genes are TRBV2 and TRBJ1-3; no firm D call. The V end was cut by 4 bases, the J end by 3 bases, with 16 bases between. Germline values: CDR1 SNHLY, CDR2 FYNNEI. This CDR3 is built from 16 residues. CDR3 region: CASSAQTQAHGNTIYF. In DNA, the CDR3 is TGTGCCAGCAGTGCCCAGACTCAAGCCCATGGAAACACCATATATTTT. Full variable domain (rest looked up from reference TRBV2 and TRBJ1-3): EPEVTQTPSHQVTQMGQEVILRCVPISNHLYFYWYRQILGQKVEFLVSFYNNEISEKSEIFDDQFSVERPDGSNFTLKIRSTKLEDSAMYFCASSAQTQAHGNTIYFGEGSWLTVV.